One and the same sample provided the 21 T cell receptor beta chains below, sequenced in a study of T-cell memory formation after mild COVID-19. Via MiXCR, TCRdb re-called the 5' RACE reads, giving one row per CDR3 protein. The sample holds about 250,000 distinct CDR3 sequences, less than 20% seen once. The sequenced material came from PBMCs or a T cell subset sorted from them (not recorded which). Receptors were obtained from an adult woman who had mild COVID-19 (a few samples of this study predate the infection). Cell type and time point are not known.

This rearrangement joins TRBV5-6 to TRBJ2-5; 12 nucleotides align to TRBD1. The CDR3 contains 16 residues. CDR1 and CDR2 from the germline V gene are SGHDT and YYEEEE. Germline trimming cut 6 bases from V and 5 bases from J; bases unmatched to any gene: 11. The CDR3 DNA follows: TGTGCCAGCACCGACCGCCTGGGACAGGGGGCGGAGACCCAGTACTTC. Its protein product is CASTDRLGQGAETQYF.

The chain combines TRBV30 with TRBJ2-1; a weak D match, TRBD1 (6 bases). The ends were cut back, 4 bases at V and 8 bases at J, with 18 bases in the middle. CDR1 and CDR2 from the germline V gene are GTSNPN and SVGIG (reference sequence). This CDR3 has 14 amino acids. CDR3 sequence: CAWTRTEWVDEQFF. The CDR3 nucleotides read TGTGCCTGGACCCGGACAGAATGGGTAGATGAGCAGTTCTTC. Based on the CDR3 plus reference TRBV30 and TRBJ2-1, the full variable domain is SQTIHQWPATLVQPVGSPLSLECTVEGTSNPNLYWYRQAAGRGLQLLFYSVGIGQISSEVPQNLSASRPQDRQFILSSKKLLLSDSGFYLCAWTRTEWVDEQFFGPGTRLTVL.

This rearrangement joins TRBV2 to TRBJ2-5; 10 nucleotides agree with TRBD2. There are 15 residues in the CDR3. V was clipped by 8 bases and J by 4 bases; unmatched bases: 10. Germline V gene data show CDR1 as SNHLY and CDR2 as FYNNEI. The CDR3 sequence is CASLEVAGGRETQYF. CDR3 coding DNA: TGTGCCAGCCTCGAGGTAGCGGGAGGAAGAGAGACCCAGTACTTC.

This clonotype was seen only a few times. V usage is TRBV6-6 and J usage is TRBJ1-2; 12 nucleotides agree with TRBD1. CDR1 and CDR2 from the germline V gene are MNHNY and SVGAGI (reference sequence). The V and J ends lost 9 bases and 4 bases, in that order; junction bases with no gene match: 15. The CDR3 is 17 residues long. This CDR3 is CASLVRTGTGGPYGYTF. The CDR3 nucleotides are TGTGCCAGTCTGGTCAGAACCGGGACAGGGGGCCCCTATGGCTACACCTTC.

This rearrangement joins TRBV30 to TRBJ2-7; 7 nucleotides align to TRBD2. V shed 1 base, J shed 7 bases, and the junction held 7 bases outside the gene matches. This CDR3 is built from 13 residues. CDR1 and CDR2 from the germline V gene are GTSNPN and SVGIG (reference sequence). In nucleotides, the CDR3 is TGTGCCTGGAGTGCCCAGCGGGATGGTGAGCAGTACTTC. This codes for CAWSAQRDGEQYF.

This clonotype was counted a few times. The rearrangement links TRBV29-1 to TRBJ1-2, with a weak D call TRBD1 (6 bases). V lost 6 bases to trimming and J lost 4 bases, with 21 bases between them. The germline gives CDR1 SQVTM, CDR2 ANQGSEA. This CDR3 spans 15 amino acids. The CDR3 nucleotides read TGCAGCGTCGGTTTACAGGGCCAGCGGAGCTATGGCTACACCTTC. Translation: CSVGLQGQRSYGYTF.

This clonotype has just a few counts. V is TRBV25-1 and J is TRBJ2-7; TRBD1 aligns across 7 bases. The length of the CDR3 is 14 residues. The J segment lost 2 bases and the V segment lost 6 bases, leaving 7 bases of the junction unmatched. CDR1 MGHDK and CDR2 SYGVNS come from the germline V gene. The CDR3 DNA is TGTGCCAGCAGCTTACAGGGGTGGACCTACGAGCAGTACTTC. It specifies CASSLQGWTYEQYF.

The J gene is TRBJ1-1, the V gene TRBV4-3; a possible D gene is TRBD1 (5 bases). CDR1 is LGHNA and CDR2 is YSLEER in the germline V gene. The germline V and J ends were trimmed by 0 bases and 5 bases, with 10 bases remaining between them. The CDR3 is 14 residues long. The CDR3 DNA is TGCGCCAGCAGCCAAGATACGAAGGGGACTGAAGCTTTCTTT. Protein: CASSQDTKGTEAFF.

This clonotype showed up just a few times. V and J are TRBV7-9 and TRBJ2-1; 10 bases are shared with TRBD2. The CDR3 covers 15 residues. Trimming removed 8 bases from V and 8 bases from J; junction bases left unmatched: 12. Per the germline V gene, CDR1 is SEHNR and CDR2 is FQNEAQ (reference sequence). DNA for the CDR3: TGTGCCAGCCCAGAGGATTTAGCGGGAGGCCATGAGCAGTTCTTC. This translates into CASPEDLAGGHEQFF.

This clonotype has just a few counts. The chain has TRBV5-6 and TRBJ2-5, with D perhaps TRBD1 or TRBD2 (5 bases each). V was cut by 4 bases and J by 2 bases, with 15 bases left in between. This CDR3 is 15 amino acids long. The germline CDR1 and CDR2 sequences are SGHDT and YYEEEE. This chain's CDR3 is CASSPMGETQETQYF. The CDR3 region has the DNA TGTGCCAGCAGCCCCATGGGGGAGACTCAAGAGACCCAGTACTTC.

The V gene is TRBV11-3, the J gene TRBJ1-1; 7 bases fit TRBD1. The germline V gene has CDR1 SGHNT and CDR2 YENEEA. Trimming removed 1 base from V and 1 base from J; junction bases left unmatched: 3. The CDR3 runs 15 residues. CDR3 DNA: TGTGCCAGCAGCTTAGCTACAGGGGCGAACACTGAAGCTTTCTTT. Protein product: CASSLATGANTEAFF.

This clonotype was counted a few times. The chain has TRBV12-3 or TRBV12-4 and TRBJ2-7; D is uncertain. Trimming left V 1 base short and J 5 bases short, with 15 bases between. The CDR3 contains 15 residues. Here the CDR3 reads CASSLVGSPIDEQYF. CDR3 nucleotide sequence: TGTGCCAGCAGTTTAGTAGGCAGTCCCATCGACGAGCAGTACTTC.

The chain is built from TRBV7-9 and TRBJ2-3, with 9 nucleotides matching TRBD2. V dropped 5 bases and J dropped 6; count of bases not matched to a gene: 9. This CDR3 has 15 residues. Germline CDR1 and CDR2: SEHNR and FQNEAQ (reference sequence). In nucleotides, the CDR3 is TGTGCCAGCAGCGAGCCGGGACTAGCTCATGATACGCAGTATTTT. Translated: CASSEPGLAHDTQYF.

This CDR3 is CASIGAVEAFF. The CDR3 bases are TGTGCCAGCATAGGGGCAGTCGAAGCTTTCTTT. The rearrangement links TRBV12-3 or TRBV12-4 to TRBJ1-1; D is possibly TRBD1 (5 bases). Deletions cut 7 bases from V and 8 bases from J, with 11 bases between. This CDR3 is 11 amino acids long.

V usage is TRBV7-2 and J usage is TRBJ2-7; 7 bases map to TRBD2. This CDR3 spans 16 amino acids. V shed 1 base and J 6 bases; nucleotides not matched to a gene: 12. From germline, CDR1 is SGHTA and CDR2 FQGNSA. Written as DNA, the CDR3 is TGTGCCAGCAGCTTAGAGGCGGGAGTCACCACATCCGAGCAGTACTTC. Translating it yields CASSLEAGVTTSEQYF.

The gene calls are TRBV27 and TRBJ2-3, with D hard to call. The CDR3 has 11 residues. Germline-derived CDR1 and CDR2 are MNHEY and SMNVEV (reference sequence). Between the trimmed V and J ends, which lost 5 bases and 8 bases, there was a span of 8 bases. CDR3 nucleotide sequence: TGTGCCAGCAGTGCCCCGGGTACGCAGTATTTT. Translation: CASSAPGTQYF.

This clonotype was observed a few times. The chain uses TRBV12-3 or TRBV12-4 and TRBJ1-1; 7 positions agree with TRBD1. This CDR3 contains 15 residues. V was pared by 5 bases and J by 1 base, with 7 bases of the junction left unmatched. The CDR3: CASSGDRVSNTEAFF. The CDR3 coding sequence is TGTGCCAGCAGTGGCGACAGGGTATCGAACACTGAAGCTTTCTTT.

The J gene is TRBJ2-1, the V gene TRBV29-1, with 8 nucleotides matching TRBD1. J lost 5 bases, V lost 8 bases, and 5 bases had no gene match. CDR3 length: 12 residues. The germline V gene has CDR1 SQVTM and CDR2 ANQGSEA. The CDR3: CSTWTGNNEQFF. CDR3 DNA: TGCAGCACCTGGACAGGGAACAATGAGCAGTTCTTC.

The V call is TRBV29-1, the J call TRBJ1-1; the D gene is possibly TRBD1 (5 bases). Germline-derived CDR1 and CDR2 are SQVTM and ANQGSEA. This CDR3 comprises 14 residues. With 6 bases removed from V and 6 bases from J, the gap between germline ends came to 20 bases. The CDR3, as DNA: TGCAGCGTGGGACGGGACCCCCGTTTGGCTGAAGCTTTCTTT. Its protein product is CSVGRDPRLAEAFF.

This clonotype has only a few counts. The CDR3 is CASSLAGASSGNTIYF. CDR3 in DNA: TGCGCCAGCAGCTTGGCCGGGGCTAGCTCTGGAAACACCATATATTTT. The chain is built from TRBV5-1 and TRBJ1-3; weak D call: TRBD1 (5 bases). This CDR3 is 16 amino acids long. Looked up from germline, CDR1 is SGHRS and CDR2 is YFSETQ. Trimming left V 0 bases short and J 0 bases short, with 10 bases between.

This clonotype was seen a handful of times. The CDR3 protein is CSARDRKTNYGYTF. DNA of the CDR3: TGCAGTGCTAGAGACAGGAAAACTAACTATGGCTACACCTTC. The chain couples TRBV20-1 to TRBJ1-2; D is unresolved. V lost 0 bases, J lost 0 bases, and 8 bases lay in between. The CDR3 runs 14 residues. The germline CDR1 and CDR2 sequences are DFQATT and SNEGSKA (reference sequence).